These T cell receptor beta chains were read from a single sample in a study of cytomegalovirus exposure and HLA in healthy donors. Method: immunoSEQ multiplex PCR; TCRdb's copy keeps in-frame clones and lacks some. This sample has 75,000 to 100,000 clones, with roughly 74% found just once. The sequencing sample was made of PBMCs. The receptor source for this set is a female donor in good health and CMV-seropositive. Each CDR3 is given with its conserved first and last residue. The D gene is left open where the match is weak. Some rows mark clone size as missing; the rest say once, few, many or name a class of expanded clone.

TRBD2	TRBV6-1	20	-	TRBJ2-1	CASSGRLAGAPVSSYNEQFF	TGTGCCAGCAGTGGGCGACTAGCGGGGGCCCCAGTGAGCTCCTACAATGAGCAGTTCTTC
-	TRBV2	11	-	TRBJ2-7	CASFAGYEQYF	TGTGCCAGCTTTGCGGGTTACGAGCAGTACTTC
-	TRBV5-6	15	-	TRBJ2-5	CASSLARKDQETQYF	TGTGCCAGCAGCTTGGCCAGGAAAGACCAAGAGACCCAGTACTTC
-	TRBV29-1	14	-	TRBJ1-1	CSVKGGVSNTEAFF	TGCAGCGTCAAAGGGGGGGTCTCGAACACTGAAGCTTTCTTT
TRBD1	TRBV5-1	14	-	TRBJ2-3	CASSLQGVEDTQYF	TGCGCCAGCAGCTTACAGGGGGTTGAGGATACGCAGTATTTT
-	TRBV7-2	13	-	TRBJ1-4	CASSSGWRDRLFF	TGTGCCAGCAGCTCTGGATGGCGGGATCGTCTGTTTTTT
-	TRBV7-3	14	-	TRBJ1-2	CASSRDRRNYGYTF	TGTGCCAGCAGCCGCGACAGGAGGAACTATGGCTACACCTTC
TRBD2	TRBV2	18	-	TRBJ2-1	CASRGTASGRKAYNEQFF	TGTGCCAGCAGGGGTACGGCTAGCGGGAGGAAGGCCTACAATGAGCAGTTCTTC
TRBD2	TRBV7-2	18	-	TRBJ2-5	CASSLGSSGGSYQETQYF	TGTGCCAGCAGCTTGGGGTCTAGCGGGGGGTCGTACCAAGAGACCCAGTACTTC
TRBD2	TRBV5-4	16	-	TRBJ2-3	CASSTGTSRSTDTQYF	TGTGCCAGCAGCACCGGGACTAGCAGAAGCACAGATACGCAGTATTTT
-	TRBV4-3	17	-	TRBJ2-7	CASSQNRGGPHSYEQYF	TGCGCCAGCAGCCAAAACCGCGGCGGTCCTCACTCCTACGAGCAGTACTTC
TRBD1	TRBV6-1	16	-	TRBJ1-5	CASSEGSGTGTQPQHF	TGTGCCAGCAGTGAGGGGTCTGGGACAGGGACCCAGCCCCAGCATTTT
-	TRBV14	15	few	TRBJ1-6	CASSQVGGWNSPLHF	TGTGCCAGCAGCCAAGTGGGGGGGTGGAATTCACCCCTCCACTTT
-	TRBV7-9	14	-	TRBJ1-1	CSSSQGLTNTEAFF	TGTTCCAGCAGCCAGGGCCTGACGAACACTGAAGCTTTCTTT
-	TRBV7-9	15	once	TRBJ2-1	CASSRPGVSYNEQFF	TGTGCCAGCAGCCGACCGGGGGTTTCCTACAATGAGCAGTTCTTC
-	TRBV4-2	14	-	TRBJ2-2	CASSRAGEGGELFF	TGTGCCAGCAGCCGGGCGGGCGAGGGCGGGGAGCTGTTTTTT
-	TRBV7-9	15	-	TRBJ1-1	CASSLAQGFLTEAFF	TGTGCCAGCAGCTTAGCGCAGGGGTTTTTGACTGAAGCTTTCTTT
-	TRBV4-3	15	once	TRBJ2-5	CASSPQFGTRETQYF	TGCGCCAGCAGCCCTCAGTTCGGGACACGGGAGACCCAGTACTTC
-	TRBV5-5	14	few	TRBJ1-6	CASSLPGVNSPLHF	TGTGCCAGCAGCTTGCCCGGGGTTAATTCACCCCTCCACTTT
TRBD2	TRBV13	15	-	TRBJ2-3	CASSPGRGRTDTQYF	TGTGCCAGCAGCCCCGGGAGGGGGAGGACAGATACGCAGTATTTT
-	TRBV7-2	14	-	TRBJ1-2	CASSYRAANYGYTF	TGTGCCAGCAGCTACAGGGCTGCTAACTATGGCTACACCTTC
-	TRBV7-8	17	-	TRBJ1-1	CASSLVGVGGMDTEAFF	TGTGCCAGCAGCTTAGTGGGGGTCGGGGGGATGGACACTGAAGCTTTCTTT